These 9 T cell receptor beta chains were sequenced from one sample in a study of cytomegalovirus exposure and HLA in healthy donors. Generated by immunoSEQ multiplex PCR, the TCRdb table keeps only in-frame clones and is missing some. Of under 200,000 clones listed, roughly nine tenths are singletons. Sequenced input: PBMCs. These TCRs come from a woman aged 25 to 39 in good health and CMV-seronegative.

The V call is TRBV28, the J call TRBJ1-2, with 8 bases identical to TRBD1. Trimming cost V 0 bases and J 6 bases; bases outside gene matches: 6. Germline-derived CDR1 and CDR2 are MDHEN and SYDVKM. CDR3 length: 15 residues. This CDR3 is CASSLWHRGMDGYTF. The CDR3 nucleotides read TGTGCCAGCAGTTTATGGCACAGGGGGATGGATGGCTACACCTTC.

This chain connects TRBV9 to TRBJ2-5; TRBD2 agrees at 8 bases. The V gene end was trimmed by 0 bases and the J gene end by 0 bases; junction bases not matched to a gene: 7. The germline V gene encodes CDR1 SGDLS and CDR2 YYNGEE. CDR3 length: 17 amino acids. In DNA form, the CDR3 reads TGTGCCAGCAGCGTAGGCCTGGGACTAGTCAACCAAGAGACCCAGTACTTC. It yields the protein CASSVGLGLVNQETQYF.

This sequence joins TRBV4-2 and TRBJ2-2; a weak D match, TRBD2 (5 bases). This CDR3 has 15 residues. V dropped 0 bases and J dropped 5 bases, with 10 bases sitting between them. CDR1 is LGHNA and CDR2 is YNFKEQ in the germline V gene. The CDR3 coding sequence is TGTGCCAGCAGCCAAGATCGGATAGCGACCGGGGAGCTGTTTTTT. Encoded protein: CASSQDRIATGELFF.

This clone was seen only once. The chain combines TRBV27 with TRBJ1-1; D is undetermined. The V end lost 3 bases, the J end lost 3 bases, and 8 bases lay between the germline ends. The CDR3 is made up of 13 amino acids. Germline values: CDR1 MNHEY, CDR2 SMNVEV (reference sequence). CDR3 sequence reads: CASSLAGYTEAFF. CDR3 coding DNA: TGTGCCAGCAGTTTGGCTGGGTACACTGAAGCTTTCTTT.

This chain connects TRBV7-9 to TRBJ1-2; perhaps TRBD1 as D (6 bases). Germline V lookup: CDR1 SEHNR, CDR2 FQNEAQ (reference sequence). V lost 4 bases, J lost 8 bases, and 29 bases lay in between. This CDR3 has 18 residues. The CDR3 here is CASSSTRTRSGVLYGYTF. For the CDR3, the DNA is TGTGCCAGCAGCTCCACACGGACCCGGTCAGGGGTCCTTTACGGCTACACCTTC. Filled out from reference TRBV7-9 and TRBJ1-2, the complete variable domain reads DTGVSQNPRHKITKRGQNVTFRCDPISEHNRLYWYRQTLGQGPEFLTYFQNEAQLEKSRLLSDRFSAERPKGSFSTLEIQRTEQGDSAMYLCASSSTRTRSGVLYGYTFGSGTRLTVV.

The rearrangement joins TRBV6-5 to TRBJ2-5; 8 bases match TRBD2. This CDR3 has 14 amino acids. Germline V gene sequence: CDR1 MNHEY, CDR2 SVGAGI. Unmatched junction bases numbered 10, after V lost 6 bases and J lost 7 bases. CDR3 loop: CASRRRGESVTQYF. CDR3 nucleotides: TGTGCCAGCAGACGGCGGGGGGAAAGCGTGACCCAGTACTTC.

The chain joins TRBV27 to TRBJ1-1; D is ambiguous. The ends were cut back, 2 bases at V and 1 base at J, with 5 bases in the middle. Germline CDR1 reads MNHEY; CDR2 reads SMNVEV (reference sequence). The CDR3 extends over 13 amino acids. As DNA, the CDR3 is TGTGCCAGCAGTTTAGGTACGAACACTGAAGCTTTCTTT. It translates to CASSLGTNTEAFF.

V gene TRBV6-4 combines with J gene TRBJ2-3; 11 bases fit TRBD2. Germline CDR1 and CDR2: MRHNA and SNTAGT. The CDR3 is 17 residues long. Trimming cost V 2 bases and J 3 bases; bases outside gene matches: 7. The CDR3 region is CASSDGTSGYGTDTQYF. In DNA, the CDR3 is TGTGCCAGCAGTGACGGGACTAGCGGATATGGTACAGATACGCAGTATTTT.

This clone was picked up one time. The J gene is TRBJ2-2, the V gene TRBV11-1, with TRBD2 identical over 7 bases. The CDR3 contains 14 residues. The V gene end was trimmed by 5 bases and the J gene end by 7 bases; junction bases not matched to a gene: 7. CDR1 is SGHAT, CDR2 FQDESV, per germline (reference sequence). CDR3 region: CASSAEGRVGELFF. The CDR3 bases are TGTGCCAGCAGCGCAGAGGGGAGGGTCGGGGAGCTGTTTTTT.